This T cell receptor (beta chain) came from a study of T cell repertoires in cytomegalovirus infection. At the level of the study: CMV epitopes in the study were HLA-C-restricted (recently identified) and HLA-B-restricted (well studied). Broader study findings: HLA-C-restricted CMV-specific TCR beta clonotypes were dominant in the ex vivo response. Accumulated public TCR beta family frequency recognized individuals carrying CMV together with the relevant HLA.

Points on this clonotype: The antigen is unknown.

Using its own MiXCR run on the reads, TCRdb lists one record per CDR3 protein. Among a few hundred thousand distinct CDR3 sequences listed, roughly 25% were seen once. The receptor was isolated from a human donor in good health (CMV status not recorded). Some clones in this sample may be carry-over from other donors' samples. Sequenced here: cultured PBMCs, sampled from culture after CMV antigen stimulation.

CDR3 coding DNA: TGTGCCATCAGTGAGTCGGGGACCCGGAACACTGAAGCTTTCTTT. Protein: CAISESGTRNTEAFF. J is TRBJ1-1 and V is TRBV10-3, with D maybe TRBD1 (5 bases). This CDR3 has 15 amino acids. The V end lost 0 bases, the J end lost 1 base, and 9 bases lay between the germline ends. Germline-derived CDR1 and CDR2 are ENHRY and SYGVKD.